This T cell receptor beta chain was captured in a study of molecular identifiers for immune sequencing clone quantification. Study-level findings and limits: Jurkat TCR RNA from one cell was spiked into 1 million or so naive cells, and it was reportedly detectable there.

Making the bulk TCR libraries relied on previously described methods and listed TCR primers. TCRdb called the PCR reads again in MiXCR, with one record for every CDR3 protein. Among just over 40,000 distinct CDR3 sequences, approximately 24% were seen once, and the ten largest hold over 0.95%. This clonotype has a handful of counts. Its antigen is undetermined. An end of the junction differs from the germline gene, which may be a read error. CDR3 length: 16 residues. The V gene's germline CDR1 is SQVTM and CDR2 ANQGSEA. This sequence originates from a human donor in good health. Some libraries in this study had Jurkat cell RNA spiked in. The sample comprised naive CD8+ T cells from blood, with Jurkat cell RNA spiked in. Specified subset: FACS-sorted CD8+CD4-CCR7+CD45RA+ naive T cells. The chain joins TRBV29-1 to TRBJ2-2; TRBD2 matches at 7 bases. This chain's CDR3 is CGVEDGGEGSTGELFF. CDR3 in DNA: TGCGGCGTTGAAGATGGCGGGGAGGGGAGCACCGGGGAGCTGTTTTTT.